This passage covers 20 T cell receptor beta chains from one sample sequenced in a study of early T cells in non-severe SARS-CoV-2 infection. MiXCR, applied by TCRdb to the 5' RACE reads, yields one record per CDR3 protein. The table lists about 42,000 distinct CDR3 sequences, 6% to 7.5% of them singletons. Sample: whole blood. The source of these receptors is an adult who was a healthcare worker with PCR-confirmed SARS-CoV-2 infection or an uninfected control (not recorded which).

This clonotype was recorded at least ten times. This chain joins TRBV5-4 and TRBJ2-3; perhaps TRBD1 as D (6 bases). This CDR3 contains 18 residues. V shed 0 bases and J shed 0 bases, with 17 bases lying between them. Per germline, CDR1 SGHNT and CDR2 YYREEE (reference sequence). CDR3 sequence: CASSLDFPGASSTDTQYF. In DNA, the CDR3 is TGTGCCAGCAGCTTGGACTTTCCAGGGGCCTCTAGCACAGATACGCAGTATTTT.

Many counts were recorded for this clonotype. Compared with germline, one end of the junction differs, possibly owing to a read error. The chain couples TRBV6-6 to TRBJ1-3; 7 bases map to TRBD1. The CDR3 is 16 residues long. CDR1 and CDR2 (germline): MNHNY, SVGAGI (reference sequence). In DNA form, the CDR3 reads TGTGCCAGCAGTTATGGACAGGTTAACTCTGAAAACACCATATATTTT. Translated: CASSYGQVNSENTIYF.

This clonotype came up many times. This sequence joins TRBV30 and TRBJ1-6; no firm D call. The germline V gene has CDR1 GTSNPN and CDR2 SVGIG (reference sequence). This CDR3 is built from 13 residues. V lost 4 bases, J lost 8 bases, and 12 bases lay in between. The chain's CDR3 is CAWNGRNYSPLHF. In DNA form, the CDR3 reads TGTGCCTGGAACGGGAGGAATTATTCACCCCTCCACTTT.

In its sample, this clonotype was seen many times. V and J are TRBV6-1 and TRBJ2-1; 7 bases map to TRBD2. Germline assignment: CDR1 MNHNS and CDR2 SASEGT. V gave up 1 base and J gave up 10 bases; unmatched junction bases: 7. The CDR3 is made up of 14 amino acids. The CDR3 region is CASSEVLARWEQFF. The CDR3 DNA sequence: TGTGCCAGCAGTGAAGTACTAGCGCGTTGGGAGCAGTTCTTC.

This sequence joins TRBV13 and TRBJ1-1; D may be TRBD1 (6 bases). CDR3 size: 17 residues. Germline V gives CDR1 PRHDT, CDR2 FYEKMQ (reference sequence). The V end lost 1 base, the J end lost 3 bases, and 18 bases lay between the germline ends. In DNA, the CDR3 is TGTGCCAGCAGCTTAGAGGACAGTTGGGCCTCCGACACTGAAGCTTTCTTT. This codes for CASSLEDSWASDTEAFF.

The chain joins TRBV27 to TRBJ2-1; TRBD1 matches at 9 bases. Germline V gene data show CDR1 as MNHEY and CDR2 as SMNVEV (reference sequence). The CDR3 consists of 15 residues. J gave up 7 bases and V 5 bases, and 9 bases lay outside the gene matches. The CDR3 sequence: CASSPGQGLWNEQFF. CDR3 coding DNA: TGTGCCAGCAGTCCGGGACAGGGCCTCTGGAATGAGCAGTTCTTC.

This clonotype was detected a few times. J is TRBJ2-1 and V is TRBV6-4, with 7 positions matching TRBD1. Looked up from germline, CDR1 is MRHNA and CDR2 is SNTAGT. The CDR3 is made up of 16 amino acids. V lost 0 bases, J lost 3 bases, and 5 bases stayed unmatched. This CDR3 is CASSDSLQGDYNEQFF. The CDR3 nucleotides are TGTGCCAGCAGTGACTCTCTCCAGGGGGACTACAATGAGCAGTTCTTC.

This clonotype was counted between two and nine times. The chain combines TRBV3-1 with TRBJ2-5; 14 nucleotides match TRBD2. From germline, CDR1 is LGHDT and CDR2 YNNKEL (reference sequence). This CDR3 is 16 amino acids long. V gave up 3 bases and J gave up 1 base; unmatched junction bases: 1. This CDR3 is CASSQGLAGAQETQYF. CDR3 DNA: TGTGCCAGCAGCCAGGGACTAGCGGGGGCCCAAGAGACCCAGTACTTC.

This clonotype was seen repeatedly, ten times or more. V and J are TRBV20-1 and TRBJ2-2, with 7 bases that match TRBD2. There are 14 residues in the CDR3. The V gene end was trimmed by 6 bases and the J gene end by 6 bases; junction bases not matched to a gene: 10. From germline, CDR1 is DFQATT and CDR2 SNEGSKA (reference sequence). The CDR3 spells CSALLGTTAGELFF. Here the CDR3 DNA reads TGCAGTGCCCTCCTCGGGACTACAGCCGGGGAGCTGTTTTTT.

This clonotype was counted a few times. This chain uses TRBV27 with TRBJ2-7, with D uncertain. The germline V and J ends were trimmed by 3 bases and 2 bases, with 8 bases remaining between them. The V gene's germline CDR1 is MNHEY and CDR2 SMNVEV (reference sequence). The CDR3 has 13 amino acids. The CDR3 loop is CASSLRSPYEQYF. CDR3 nucleotide sequence: TGTGCCAGCAGTTTGCGGTCACCCTACGAGCAGTACTTC.

This clonotype was counted ten times or more. The chain joins TRBV7-9 to TRBJ2-1; 8 positions agree with TRBD2. The germline gives CDR1 SEHNR, CDR2 FQNEAQ (reference sequence). V was pared by 5 bases and J by 0 bases, with 3 bases of the junction left unmatched. The CDR3 has 15 amino acids. The CDR3 DNA reads TGTGCCAGCAGCATTAGCGGGGTCTCCTACAATGAGCAGTTCTTC. Amino acid sequence: CASSISGVSYNEQFF.

The rearrangement links TRBV6-1 to TRBJ1-5, with D unclear. V lost 3 bases, J lost 5 bases, and 14 bases lay in between. Germline CDR1 reads MNHNS; CDR2 reads SASEGT. The CDR3 is 15 residues long. The CDR3 nucleotides are TGTGCCAGCAGTGAGGGTGGAGGGAGCCATCAGCCCCAGCATTTT. This encodes CASSEGGGSHQPQHF.

The table lists this clonotype with many counts. The rearrangement links TRBV6-2 or TRBV6-3 to TRBJ1-1, with D hard to call. This CDR3 has 11 residues. V lost 3 bases, J lost 6 bases, and 5 bases lay in between. Looked up from germline, CDR1 is MNHEY and CDR2 is SVGEGT. This chain's CDR3 is CASSYFAEAFF. For the CDR3, the DNA is TGTGCCAGCAGTTATTTTGCTGAAGCTTTCTTT.

This clonotype was counted at least ten times. J is TRBJ2-3 and V is TRBV4-2; 9 bases map to TRBD1. Germline trimming cut 2 bases from V and 4 bases from J; bases unmatched to any gene: 7. Germline CDR1 LGHNA, CDR2 YNFKEQ. This CDR3 has 16 amino acids. CDR3: CASSQSGQGGADTQYF. Here the CDR3 DNA reads TGTGCCAGCAGCCAATCGGGACAGGGAGGGGCAGATACGCAGTATTTT.

This clonotype was recorded many times. The chain uses TRBV20-1 and TRBJ1-2; 10 bases line up with TRBD1. CDR1 and CDR2 from the germline V gene are DFQATT and SNEGSKA (reference sequence). Trimming cost V 1 base and J 4 bases; bases outside gene matches: 6. This CDR3 spans 15 amino acids. The CDR3 region has the DNA TGCAGTGCTAGAGCCGCGGGACAGGGGTCCTATGGCTACACCTTC. Residues: CSARAAGQGSYGYTF.

The V and J genes are TRBV5-1 and TRBJ1-2; perhaps TRBD1 as D (5 bases). Germline loops: CDR1 SGHRS, CDR2 YFSETQ. The V end lost 0 bases, the J end lost 5 bases, and 8 bases lay between the germline ends. There are 13 residues in the CDR3. The CDR3 reads CASSLGQQYGYTF. Written as DNA, the CDR3 is TGCGCCAGCAGCTTGGGACAGCAATATGGCTACACCTTC. The full variable domain, completed using reference TRBV5-1 and TRBJ1-2, is KAGVTQTPRYLIKTRGQQVTLSCSPISGHRSVSWYQQTPGQGLQFLFEYFSETQRNKGNFPGRFSGRQFSNSRSEMNVSTLELGDSALYLCASSLGQQYGYTFGSGTRLTVV.

This clonotype ranks as medium-sized. The chain recombines TRBV11-2 with TRBJ1-2; D call uncertain. The V end was cut by 1 base, the J end by 8 bases, with 8 bases between. Per germline, CDR1 SGHAT and CDR2 FQNNGV. CDR3 length: 12 residues. Here the CDR3 reads CASSLVGVGYTF. CDR3 coding DNA: TGTGCCAGCAGCTTAGTGGGAGTAGGCTACACCTTC.

The chain links TRBV29-1 to TRBJ1-1, with 10 positions matching TRBD1. Germline values: CDR1 SQVTM, CDR2 ANQGSEA. The CDR3 runs to 16 residues. The V segment lost 2 bases and the J segment 7 bases; nucleotides outside the gene matches: 13. CDR3 sequence (DNA): TGCAGCGTTGAACCGAGGAGGGACAGGGGCGCTAATGAAGCTTTCTTT. Protein product: CSVEPRRDRGANEAFF.

This clonotype was seen many times. The gene calls are TRBV10-2 and TRBJ1-1; D is undetermined. Germline CDR1 WSHSY, CDR2 SAAADI. V lost 2 bases and J lost 1, with 5 bases in between. This CDR3 is built from 13 residues. In DNA, the CDR3 is TGCGCCAGCAGTGAGGGCAGGAACACTGAAGCTTTCTTT. Translated, it gives CASSEGRNTEAFF.

The chain employs TRBV20-1 and TRBJ2-2; 8 bases line up with TRBD1. Germline V CDR1 and CDR2: DFQATT, SNEGSKA (reference sequence). This CDR3 contains 13 residues. V lost 8 bases to trimming and J lost 6 bases; unmatched junction nucleotides: 8. The CDR3 bases are TGCAGTCCGTTCCAGGGGGCTGCCGGGGAGCTGTTTTTT. It codes for CSPFQGAAGELFF.